These 24 T cell receptor beta chains originate from one sample sequenced in a study of cytomegalovirus exposure and HLA in healthy donors. Some clones are missing from TCRdb's copy, which holds only in-frame ones; the method was immunoSEQ multiplex PCR. The sample lists some 130,000 clones, around four fifths occurring once. Source material: PBMCs. These receptors were taken from a man aged 25 to 40 in good health and CMV-seropositive.

This clone was counted many times. The chain couples TRBV6-4 to TRBJ2-3; 11 nucleotides agree with TRBD1. In germline, CDR1 is MRHNA, CDR2 SNTAGT. CDR3 length: 15 amino acids. Germline trimming cut 3 bases from V and 4 bases from J; bases unmatched to any gene: 3. The CDR3 region has the DNA TGTGCCAGCAGTGAGGGACAGGGGGTAGCAGATACGCAGTATTTT. As protein: CASSEGQGVADTQYF.

This clone was counted between two and nine times. The chain couples TRBV7-2 to TRBJ2-7, with 7 bases aligning to TRBD1. Germline loops: CDR1 SGHTA, CDR2 FQGNSA. V shed 4 bases and J 0 bases; nucleotides not matched to a gene: 3. The CDR3 spans 14 residues. CDR3 DNA sequence: TGTGCCAGCAGCTATGACAGGGCCTCCTACGAGCAGTACTTC. It is translated as CASSYDRASYEQYF. Complete variable domain (other parts from reference TRBV7-2 and TRBJ2-7): GAGVSQSPSNKVTEKGKDVELRCDPISGHTALYWYRQSLGQGLEFLIYFQGNSAPDKSGLPSDRFSAERTGGSVSTLTIQRTQQEDSAVYLCASSYDRASYEQYFGPGTRLTVT.

This sequence joins TRBV5-1 and TRBJ2-7, with 11 bases lining up with TRBD1. V shed 4 bases and J 4 bases; nucleotides not matched to a gene: 7. Germline CDR1 and CDR2: SGHRS and YFSETQ. CDR3 length equals 15 residues. CDR3 sequence (DNA): TGCGCCAGCAGCCGCTGGGACAGGGGGGATTACGAGCAGTACTTC. Translated, it gives CASSRWDRGDYEQYF.

This chain uses TRBV19 with TRBJ2-2; 9 nucleotides match TRBD2. The CDR3 runs 17 residues. Germline V gene sequence: CDR1 LNHDA, CDR2 SQIVND (reference sequence). V lost 6 bases to trimming and J lost 0 bases; unmatched junction nucleotides: 8. The CDR3 region has the DNA TGTGCCAGTAGATCAAGCGGGGGGCCTACGAACACCGGGGAGCTGTTTTTT. Amino acid sequence: CASRSSGGPTNTGELFF.

This chain joins TRBV18 and TRBJ1-2; a possible D gene is TRBD1 (6 bases). This CDR3 region has 12 residues. With 3 bases removed from V and 8 bases from J, the gap between germline ends came to 10 bases. Germline V gene data show CDR1 as KGHSH and CDR2 as LQKENI. Written as DNA, the CDR3 is TGTGCCAGCTCACCGGCAGGGGAAGGCTACACCTTC. Its translation is CASSPAGEGYTF.

The chain combines TRBV7-3 with TRBJ2-7, with 8 bases lining up with TRBD2. Germline trimming cut 2 bases from V and 0 bases from J; bases unmatched to any gene: 3. The germline CDR1 and CDR2 sequences are SGHTA and FQGTGA. The length of the CDR3 is 15 residues. The CDR3 DNA follows: TGTGCCAGCAGCTTAGCGGGAGGCTACTCCTACGAGCAGTACTTC. Translated, it gives CASSLAGGYSYEQYF.

This clone came up many times. The J gene is TRBJ2-5, the V gene TRBV5-8, with 9 bases lining up with TRBD2. The germline V gene has CDR1 SGHTS and CDR2 YDEGEE. The CDR3 extends over 16 amino acids. Trimming cost V 1 base and J 3 bases; bases outside gene matches: 7. The CDR3 DNA reads TGTGCCAGCAGCTTGTGGTCTAGCGGGAACGAAGAGACCCAGTACTTC. It yields the protein CASSLWSSGNEETQYF.

The chain employs TRBV11-2 and TRBJ2-1; 10 nucleotides agree with TRBD1. Germline CDR1 SGHAT, CDR2 FQNNGV. J lost 9 bases, V lost 1 base, and 6 bases had no gene match. This CDR3 contains 15 residues. This chain's CDR3 is CASSLGGQGGLEQFF. The CDR3 bases are TGTGCCAGCAGCTTAGGAGGACAGGGGGGCCTTGAGCAGTTCTTC.

The chain carries TRBV4-3 and TRBJ1-2, with TRBD1 matching over 7 bases. After removal of 1 base from V and 4 bases from J, the junction contained 6 bases not matched to a gene. The CDR3 contains 15 residues. CDR1 and CDR2 from the germline V gene are LGHNA and YSLEER. For the CDR3, the DNA is TGCGCCAGCAGCCAAGTCCGGACAGGTTCCTATGGCTACACCTTC. The encoded protein is CASSQVRTGSYGYTF.

This chain joins TRBV6-5 and TRBJ1-1; maybe TRBD1 (6 bases). V lost 5 bases and J 5 bases, leaving 18 bases between the germline ends. CDR1 and CDR2 (germline): MNHEY, SVGAGI. The CDR3 runs to 15 residues. The CDR3: CASSPTGGAGTEAFF. The CDR3 DNA reads TGTGCCAGCAGTCCTACTGGGGGGGCAGGGACTGAAGCTTTCTTT.

The CDR3 DNA reads as TGTGCCTGGAGTGGGGAGCTCCCTGGAAACACCATATATTTT. Translated, it gives CAWSGELPGNTIYF. This chain joins TRBV30 and TRBJ1-3, with D hard to call. The germline V gene encodes CDR1 GTSNPN and CDR2 SVGIG (reference sequence). Deletions cut 1 base from V and 2 bases from J, with 9 bases between. CDR3 length equals 14 residues.

This chain connects TRBV2 to TRBJ2-2, with TRBD1 matching 8 bases. The CDR3 is made up of 15 amino acids. Germline V gene data show CDR1 as SNHLY and CDR2 as FYNNEI. Trimming took 4 bases from V and 2 from J; bases not matched to a gene: 3. Here the CDR3 reads CASSGTGPNTGELFF. The CDR3 DNA sequence: TGTGCCAGCAGTGGGACAGGGCCTAACACCGGGGAGCTGTTTTTT.

The chain uses TRBV9 and TRBJ2-3; D not certain. CDR3 length: 13 residues. Germline V gene sequence: CDR1 SGDLS, CDR2 YYNGEE. Trimming pared 4 bases from V and 2 bases from J, leaving 8 bases between. The CDR3 is CASSFRLTDTQYF. CDR3 in DNA: TGTGCCAGCAGCTTTCGACTCACAGATACGCAGTATTTT.

This clone has only a few counts. The chain is built from TRBV27 and TRBJ1-6; 7 bases are shared with TRBD1. CDR3 length equals 17 residues. CDR1 MNHEY and CDR2 SMNVEV come from the germline V gene (reference sequence). The junction had 17 bases not matched to a gene; V was cut back by 6 bases and J by 9 bases. Written as DNA, the CDR3 is TGTGCCAGCAGCCCACTCCGAGACAGGGCATATGGTTCACCCCTCCACTTT. Amino acids: CASSPLRDRAYGSPLHF.

This clone was seen many times. The chain links TRBV7-3 to TRBJ2-5; D remains ambiguous. V lost 2 bases, J lost 5 bases, and 9 bases lay in between. Germline-derived CDR1 and CDR2 are SGHTA and FQGTGA. The CDR3 consists of 13 residues. The chain's CDR3 is CASSLWFRETQYF. The CDR3 DNA reads as TGTGCCAGCAGCTTATGGTTCCGGGAGACCCAGTACTTC. Full variable domain (remainder filled in from reference TRBV7-3 and TRBJ2-5): GAGVSQTPSNKVTEKGKYVELRCDPISGHTALYWYRQSLGQGPEFLIYFQGTGAADDSGLPNDRFFAVRPEGSVSTLKIQRTERGDSAVYLCASSLWFRETQYFGPGTRLLVL.

The rearrangement joins TRBV4-2 to TRBJ1-2; 12 positions match TRBD1. The germline gives CDR1 LGHNA, CDR2 YNFKEQ. The CDR3 is 18 residues long. The V and J ends lost 2 bases and 7 bases, in that order; junction bases with no gene match: 14. The CDR3 coding sequence is TGTGCCAGCAGCCAATTTACGGGGGGGGACAGGGGGCATTTTGGCTACACCTTC. Protein product: CASSQFTGGDRGHFGYTF.

A note on this clone: Other DNA variants within this sample encode the same CDR3. The chain recombines TRBV6-1 with TRBJ2-3; D perhaps matches TRBD2 (6 bases). With 10 bases removed from V and 6 bases from J, the gap between germline ends came to 23 bases. CDR3 length: 15 amino acids. Germline assignment: CDR1 MNHNS and CDR2 SASEGT. CDR3 amino acids: CATRGPSRREDTQYF. CDR3 bases: TGTGCCACCAGAGGACCTTCCAGACGGGAGGATACGCAGTATTTT.

The V call is TRBV30, the J call TRBJ1-2; 10 bases map to TRBD1. V lost 3 bases and J lost 6; bases outside the gene matches: 7. Germline CDR1 reads GTSNPN; CDR2 reads SVGIG (reference sequence). The CDR3 has 14 residues. CDR3 protein: CAWRAPGTGDGYTF. The CDR3 DNA reads TGTGCCTGGAGGGCTCCCGGGACAGGGGATGGCTACACCTTC.

This chain links TRBV7-6 with TRBJ2-1; the match to TRBD2 covers 10 bases. Per the germline V gene, CDR1 is SGHVS and CDR2 is FNYEAQ. V shed 2 bases and J 9 bases; nucleotides not matched to a gene: 13. CDR3 length: 17 amino acids. This CDR3 reads CASSLPTGRAGGSEQFF. The DNA for the CDR3 is TGTGCCAGCAGCTTACCCACAGGACGAGCGGGAGGGAGTGAGCAGTTCTTC.

The chain is built from TRBV19 and TRBJ1-3; 8 nucleotides align to TRBD1. The trim removed 7 bases at V and 0 bases at J, leaving 8 bases unmatched. CDR3 length: 16 residues. Germline CDR1 reads LNHDA; CDR2 reads SQIVND (reference sequence). This chain's CDR3 is CASNSQGAGSGNTIYF. Written as DNA, the CDR3 is TGTGCCAGTAACTCTCAGGGGGCTGGCTCTGGAAACACCATATATTTT. Looking up the rest from reference TRBV19 and TRBJ1-3 gives the full variable domain: DGGITQSPKYLFRKEGQNVTLSCEQNLNHDAMYWYRQDPGQGLRLIYYSQIVNDFQKGDIAEGYSVSREKKESFPLTVTSAQKNPTAFYLCASNSQGAGSGNTIYFGEGSWLTVV.

Here the CDR3 DNA reads TGTGCCAGCAGCTCCCCCACCCTTCTAGGGGAGAACACTGAAGCTTTCTTT. It is translated as CASSSPTLLGENTEAFF. The chain combines TRBV7-6 with TRBJ1-1; perhaps TRBD1 as D (5 bases). Trimming took off 4 bases at V and 1 base at J, with 19 bases between the two ends. Germline V lookup: CDR1 SGHVS, CDR2 FNYEAQ. The CDR3 covers 17 residues.

CDR3 amino acids: CASIQGGGYTF. The CDR3 coding sequence is TGTGCCAGTATTCAGGGGGGCGGCTACACCTTC. The chain is built from TRBV6-5 and TRBJ1-2; 7 bases align to TRBD1. This CDR3 has 11 residues. Per the germline V gene, CDR1 is MNHEY and CDR2 is SVGAGI. V was pared by 9 bases and J by 8 bases, with 6 bases of the junction left unmatched.

The rearrangement links TRBV9 to TRBJ2-1, with D possibly being TRBD1 (6 bases). CDR1 SGDLS and CDR2 YYNGEE come from the germline V gene. V was trimmed by 4 bases and J by 2 bases, leaving 13 bases between them. The CDR3 covers 15 residues. The CDR3 bases are TGTGCCAGCAGCCCCGGACAGAGTCCCTACAATGAGCAGTTCTTC. Protein: CASSPGQSPYNEQFF.

The sample holds a few counts of this clone. The chain has TRBV30 and TRBJ1-1; D gene uncertain. The CDR3 spans 12 residues. From germline, CDR1 is GTSNPN and CDR2 SVGIG (reference sequence). V dropped 1 base and J dropped 7 bases, with 10 bases sitting between them. The CDR3 DNA reads TGTGCCTGGAGTGCCCAGGTTGTTGAAGCTTTCTTT. Its translation: CAWSAQVVEAFF. Full variable domain (outside the CDR3, taken from reference TRBV30 and TRBJ1-1): SQTIHQWPATLVQPVGSPLSLECTVEGTSNPNLYWYRQAAGRGLQLLFYSVGIGQISSEVPQNLSASRPQDRQFILSSKKLLLSDSGFYLCAWSAQVVEAFFGQGTRLTVV.